The 13 T cell receptor beta chains given below trace back to one sample, sequenced in a study of T cells after yellow fever vaccination. Via MiXCR, TCRdb re-called the 5' RACE reads, giving one row per CDR3 protein. The sample contains under 200,000 distinct CDR3 sequences, 5.5% to 7.5% of which appear only once. Here the sequenced sample was CD4+ T cells sorted from PBMCs, taken 5 days after the first yellow fever vaccination. The origin of the receptors is a man between 18 and 35 years old who received the YFV17D yellow fever vaccine.

The genes are TRBV7-6 and TRBJ2-1; 8 bases line up with TRBD2. The V segment lost 4 bases and the J segment 0 bases; nucleotides outside the gene matches: 17. CDR1 and CDR2 (germline): SGHVS, FNYEAQ. The CDR3 runs to 20 residues. Here the CDR3 reads CASSSPTRGGPSSSYNEQFF. The DNA for the CDR3 is TGTGCCAGCAGCTCTCCGACTCGCGGGGGGCCTTCGAGCTCCTACAATGAGCAGTTCTTC. Using reference TRBV7-6 and TRBJ2-1 for the parts outside the CDR3, the full variable domain is GAGVSQSPRYKVTKRGQDVALRCDPISGHVSLYWYRQALGQGPEFLTYFNYEAQQDKSGLPNDRFSAERPEGSISTLTIQRTEQRDSAMYRCASSSPTRGGPSSSYNEQFFGPGTRLTVL.

This clonotype was seen a handful of times. The CDR3 loop is CASSPGPQSNEQFF. In DNA, the CDR3 is TGTGCCAGCTCACCAGGGCCTCAGAGCAATGAGCAGTTCTTC. V is TRBV18 and J is TRBJ2-1; D gene unclear. CDR3 length equals 14 residues. CDR1 and CDR2 from the germline V gene are KGHSH and LQKENI. V was pared by 2 bases and J by 6 bases, with 11 bases between.

This clonotype came up a few times. V gene TRBV7-9 combines with J gene TRBJ2-5; D remains unclear. V gave up 5 bases and J gave up 4 bases, with 14 bases separating them. The CDR3 sequence is 14 residues long. The germline V gene encodes CDR1 SEHNR and CDR2 FQNEAQ (reference sequence). CDR3 in amino acids: CASSARSALETQYF. As DNA, the CDR3 is TGTGCCAGCAGCGCCCGGTCGGCTTTAGAGACCCAGTACTTC.

This clonotype has at least ten counts. The rearrangement uses TRBV21-1 and TRBJ2-1; whether TRBD1, the table's D call, matches the DNA was not checked. TRBV21-1 is given as a pseudogene. This CDR3 region has 15 residues. This CDR3 is CASSKADGGVDEQFF. The CDR3 coding sequence is TGTGCCAGCAGCAAAGCGGACGGGGGAGTTGATGAGCAGTTCTTC.

A few counts support this clonotype. The chain joins TRBV12-3 or TRBV12-4 to TRBJ2-7, with 10 positions matching TRBD1. The V segment lost 1 base and the J segment 8 bases; nucleotides outside the gene matches: 5. This CDR3 is built from 14 residues. For the CDR3, the DNA is TGTGCCAGCAGTTTAGTCGGGACAGGGGTCAAGCAGTACTTC. This encodes CASSLVGTGVKQYF.

There are many counts of this clonotype. This chain links TRBV10-3 with TRBJ2-5; D might be TRBD2 (6 bases). V lost 0 bases and J lost 5, with 10 bases in between. CDR3 length equals 14 residues. Germline values: CDR1 ENHRY, CDR2 SYGVKD. Here the CDR3 DNA reads TGTGCCATCAGTGAGTCGAGGGCGGGGGAGACCCAGTACTTC. The encoded protein is CAISESRAGETQYF.

This clonotype was counted at least ten times. V is TRBV5-1 and J is TRBJ2-2, with D tentatively TRBD2 (5 bases). The CDR3 length is 14 residues. The germline gives CDR1 SGHRS, CDR2 YFSETQ. V lost 3 bases and J lost 7, with 13 bases in between. The CDR3, as DNA: TGCGCCAGCAGCTCCTTAGGAGGAGGCGGGGAGCTGTTTTTT. Its translation: CASSSLGGGGELFF.

The chain uses TRBV5-6 and TRBJ1-2; TRBD1 aligns across 8 bases. CDR3 length: 15 residues. The V and J ends lost 6 bases and 1 base, in that order; junction bases with no gene match: 8. In germline, CDR1 is SGHDT, CDR2 YYEEEE. CDR3 nucleotides: TGTGCCAGCATCTTCCGGGACAGGATTAACTATGGCTACACCTTC. The encoded protein is CASIFRDRINYGYTF.

V usage is TRBV11-3 and J usage is TRBJ2-2; tentatively, D is TRBD1 (6 bases). Germline V gene sequence: CDR1 SGHNT, CDR2 YENEEA. Trimming took off 4 bases at V and 1 base at J, with 10 bases between the two ends. The length of the CDR3 is 15 residues. CDR3 region: CASSSRQENTGELFF. The CDR3 coding sequence is TGTGCCAGCAGCTCCCGACAGGAGAACACCGGGGAGCTGTTTTTT.

This clonotype has only a few counts. The chain combines TRBV20-1 with TRBJ2-3; TRBD2 aligns across 9 bases. The CDR3 length is 14 residues. V lost 3 bases, J lost 7 bases, and 8 bases stayed unmatched. The germline V gene has CDR1 DFQATT and CDR2 SNEGSKA (reference sequence). CDR3: CSARGSGGPHTQYF. For the CDR3, the DNA is TGCAGTGCTAGGGGTAGCGGGGGTCCCCATACGCAGTATTTT.

This clonotype has a handful of counts. This chain uses TRBV7-9 with TRBJ1-2; the match to TRBD1 covers 9 bases. The CDR3 consists of 12 residues. Germline loops: CDR1 SEHNR, CDR2 FQNEAQ (reference sequence). V shed 2 bases, J shed 10 bases, and the junction held 2 bases outside the gene matches. As DNA, the CDR3 is TGTGCCAGCAGCTTAAGGGACAGGGCCTACACCTTC. It translates to CASSLRDRAYTF.

In this sample, this clonotype turned up many times. The chain links TRBV5-1 to TRBJ2-1, with 7 bases identical to TRBD1. This CDR3 contains 15 residues. Germline V gene sequence: CDR1 SGHRS, CDR2 YFSETQ. The trim removed 4 bases at V and 1 base at J, leaving 5 bases unmatched. CDR3 region: CASSLDRASYNEQFF. CDR3 nucleotides: TGCGCCAGCAGCCTCGACAGGGCTTCCTACAATGAGCAGTTCTTC.

This clonotype was detected only a few times. The chain uses TRBV4-3 and TRBJ2-7, with a possible D match to TRBD1 (7 bases). Trimming took off 4 bases at V and 0 bases at J, with 16 bases between the two ends. CDR3 length: 16 amino acids. Germline lookup yields CDR1 LGHNA and CDR2 YSLEER. In DNA form, the CDR3 reads TGCGCCAGCAGCCGGCATGCGGGACAGCTCTCCTACGAGCAGTACTTC. Translated: CASSRHAGQLSYEQYF.